The 24 T cell receptor beta chains in this list originate from one sample, sequenced in a study of blood T cell repertoires in COVID-19. Profiled with immunoSEQ multiplex PCR; TCRdb holds only in-frame clones, not every one. The sample shows about 16,000 clones, roughly 91% of them seen only once. Sequenced: peripheral blood. The origin of the receptors is a man in his 60s with acute or convalescent COVID-19.

The chain links TRBV27 to TRBJ1-5; 8 bases match TRBD1. CDR1 MNHEY and CDR2 SMNVEV come from the germline V gene (reference sequence). This CDR3 spans 12 amino acids. The V gene end was trimmed by 6 bases and the J gene end by 5 bases; junction bases not matched to a gene: 0. The CDR3 is CASRTGDQPQHF. For the CDR3, the DNA is TGTGCCAGCAGGACAGGGGATCAGCCCCAGCATTTT.

The chain recombines TRBV6-1 with TRBJ2-3, with D perhaps matching TRBD1 (6 bases). The V and J ends lost 1 base and 0 bases respectively, with 8 bases between them. The CDR3 extends over 15 amino acids. The V gene's germline CDR1 is MNHNS and CDR2 SASEGT. The CDR3 here is CASSEGTGSTDTQYF. DNA of the CDR3: TGTGCCAGCAGTGAAGGAACAGGGAGCACAGATACGCAGTATTTT.

J is TRBJ2-7 and V is TRBV6-5, with 8 nucleotides matching TRBD1. In germline, CDR1 is MNHEY, CDR2 SVGAGI. The CDR3 covers 14 residues. V lost 7 bases and J lost 0; bases outside the gene matches: 5. The CDR3 coding sequence is TGTGCCAGCACCCCGGGACAGGCCTCCTACGAGCAGTACTTC. It codes for CASTPGQASYEQYF.

The gene calls are TRBV6-1 and TRBJ2-5, with 11 bases fitting TRBD2. CDR3 length: 18 amino acids. Germline V gives CDR1 MNHNS, CDR2 SASEGT. V lost 4 bases, J lost 4 bases, and 14 bases stayed unmatched. In DNA, the CDR3 is TGTGCCAGCAGTGCCAAGACTAGCGGGATAGGGGGGGGAGAGACCCAGTACTTC. This encodes CASSAKTSGIGGGETQYF.

This clone was counted between two and nine times. The chain carries TRBV7-9 and TRBJ2-1; TRBD2 matches 8 bases. The CDR3 loop spans 17 amino acids. With V trimmed by 5 bases and J by 8 bases, 17 bases remained unmatched. Germline lookup yields CDR1 SEHNR and CDR2 FQNEAQ (reference sequence). The CDR3 region has the DNA TGTGCCAGCAGCCCCACCCCCGGGACTAGTCATGGAGATGAGCAGTTCTTC. Translating gives CASSPTPGTSHGDEQFF.

V usage is TRBV3-1 (or the pseudogene TRBV3-2) and J usage is TRBJ1-4, with TRBD1 identical over 11 bases. Germline V gene sequence: CDR1 LGHDT, CDR2 YNNKEL (reference sequence). This CDR3 is 17 amino acids long. After removal of 4 bases from V and 5 bases from J, the junction contained 9 bases not matched to a gene. The chain's CDR3 is CASSRFGQGAPNEKLFF. CDR3 nucleotides: TGTGCCAGCAGCCGCTTCGGACAGGGGGCCCCCAATGAAAAACTGTTTTTT.

This rearrangement joins TRBV7-8 to TRBJ2-1; D is uncertain. This CDR3 region has 15 residues. Per the germline V gene, CDR1 is SGHVS and CDR2 is FQNEAQ. V dropped 2 bases and J dropped 2 bases, with 10 bases sitting between them. The CDR3 loop reads CASSLRPGTYNEQFF. CDR3 bases: TGTGCCAGCAGCTTACGGCCGGGTACCTACAATGAGCAGTTCTTC.

This chain uses TRBV15 with TRBJ2-7; the D is unclear. The CDR3 consists of 14 residues. CDR1 LNHNV and CDR2 YYDKDF come from the germline V gene (reference sequence). Trimming stripped 3 bases from V and 7 bases from J, with 16 bases between. The CDR3 bases are TGTGCCACCAGCAGGCAAACGGTGGGCTGGGAGCAGTACTTC. The encoded protein is CATSRQTVGWEQYF. Filled out from reference TRBV15 and TRBJ2-7, the complete variable domain reads DAMVIQNPRYQVTQFGKPVTLSCSQTLNHNVMYWYQQKSSQAPKLLFHYYDKDFNNEADTPDNFQSRRPNTSFCFLDIRSPGLGDTAMYLCATSRQTVGWEQYFGPGTRLTVT.

This rearrangement joins TRBV28 to TRBJ2-6; 9 nucleotides align to TRBD1. In germline, CDR1 is MDHEN, CDR2 SYDVKM. Trimming removed 5 bases from V and 0 bases from J; junction bases left unmatched: 5. This CDR3 contains 17 residues. CDR3 DNA sequence: TGTGCCAGCAGTCCGGGACAGGGTCTCTCTGGGGCCAACGTCCTGACTTTC. Translation: CASSPGQGLSGANVLTF. Complete variable domain (other parts from reference TRBV28 and TRBJ2-6): DVKVTQSSRYLVKRTGEKVFLECVQDMDHENMFWYRQDPGLGLRLIYFSYDVKMKEKGDIPEGYSVSREKKERFSLILESASTNQTSMYLCASSPGQGLSGANVLTFGAGSRLTVL.

This chain joins TRBV6-5 and TRBJ1-1; D is ambiguous. With 6 bases removed from V and 10 bases from J, the gap between germline ends came to 15 bases. Germline V gene sequence: CDR1 MNHEY, CDR2 SVGAGI. This CDR3 is 12 amino acids long. The CDR3, as DNA: TGTGCCAGCAGACCATCAGAGGTTTTAGCTTTCTTT. It encodes CASRPSEVLAFF.

The rearrangement joins TRBV30 to TRBJ1-5; weak D call: TRBD1 (5 bases). Trimming removed 2 bases from V and 6 bases from J, with 11 bases in between. Germline lookup yields CDR1 GTSNPN and CDR2 SVGIG (reference sequence). The CDR3 has 13 amino acids. CDR3: CAWSTGRGQPQHF. CDR3 in DNA: TGTGCCTGGAGTACCGGGAGGGGTCAGCCCCAGCATTTT.

The table lists this clone with a count of one. The J gene is TRBJ2-7, the V gene TRBV3-1 (or the pseudogene TRBV3-2); 13 bases fit TRBD2. V shed 5 bases, J shed 1 base, and the junction held 2 bases outside the gene matches. The CDR3 spans 15 residues. Germline V CDR1 and CDR2: LGHDT, YNNKEL (reference sequence). Here the CDR3 reads CASSGTSGMSYEQYF. The CDR3 nucleotides are TGTGCCAGCAGCGGGACTAGCGGGATGTCCTACGAGCAGTACTTC.

V is TRBV6-7 and J is TRBJ1-1; D call uncertain. TRBV6-7 is identified as an open reading frame with a role that is uncertain. The CDR3 contains 13 residues. V lost 6 bases to trimming and J lost 2 bases, with 10 bases between them. The chain's CDR3 is CASRLQRNTEAFF. The CDR3 bases are TGTGCCAGCAGGTTACAGAGAAACACTGAAGCTTTCTTT.

The chain carries TRBV30 and TRBJ1-3; D is ambiguous. Per the germline V gene, CDR1 is GTSNPN and CDR2 is SVGIG (reference sequence). The V and J ends lost 0 bases and 2 bases respectively, with 8 bases between them. The length of the CDR3 is 14 residues. The CDR3 loop reads CAWSVAFPGNTIYF. As DNA, the CDR3 is TGTGCCTGGAGTGTAGCCTTCCCTGGAAACACCATATATTTT. Variable domain in full (rest from reference TRBV30 and TRBJ1-3): SQTIHQWPATLVQPVGSPLSLECTVEGTSNPNLYWYRQAAGRGLQLLFYSVGIGQISSEVPQNLSASRPQDRQFILSSKKLLLSDSGFYLCAWSVAFPGNTIYFGEGSWLTVV.

This chain uses TRBV11-2 with TRBJ2-7; TRBD1 matches 9 bases. Germline CDR1 and CDR2: SGHAT and FQNNGV. V was clipped by 4 bases and J by 3 bases; unmatched bases: 10. There are 16 residues in the CDR3. This CDR3 is CASSSLWDRVVYEQYF. The DNA of the CDR3 is TGTGCCAGCAGCTCCCTATGGGACAGGGTGGTCTACGAGCAGTACTTC.

The chain carries TRBV29-1 and TRBJ2-1; TRBD1 is a possible D gene (6 bases). The CDR3 consists of 11 residues. The germline V and J ends were trimmed by 5 bases and 15 bases, with 17 bases remaining between them. Germline V gene sequence: CDR1 SQVTM, CDR2 ANQGSEA. Here the CDR3 reads CSVLDSPTAFF. CDR3 nucleotides: TGCAGCGTTTTGGACAGCCCCACGGCGTTCTTC.

The rearrangement joins TRBV5-6 to TRBJ2-1; a weak D match, TRBD2 (5 bases). V lost 1 base and J lost 8, with 16 bases in between. The CDR3 has 15 residues. CDR1 is SGHDT and CDR2 is YYEEEE in the germline V gene. CDR3 sequence: CASSLFHASPHEQFF. CDR3 DNA: TGTGCCAGCAGCTTGTTCCATGCTAGCCCCCATGAGCAGTTCTTC.

This chain links TRBV5-1 with TRBJ2-1, with 10 bases that match TRBD1. With V trimmed by 0 bases and J by 6 bases, 3 bases remained unmatched. The CDR3 spans 15 residues. The V gene's germline CDR1 is SGHRS and CDR2 YFSETQ. CDR3 DNA: TGCGCCAGCAGCTTGGCCGGGACAGGGGCCAATGAGCAGTTCTTC. Encoded protein: CASSLAGTGANEQFF. The full variable domain, completed using reference TRBV5-1 and TRBJ2-1, is KAGVTQTPRYLIKTRGQQVTLSCSPISGHRSVSWYQQTPGQGLQFLFEYFSETQRNKGNFPGRFSGRQFSNSRSEMNVSTLELGDSALYLCASSLAGTGANEQFFGPGTRLTVL.

The rearrangement joins TRBV15 to TRBJ2-3; TRBD2 might be the D (5 bases). The CDR3 spans 16 residues. V was trimmed by 5 bases and J by 2 bases, leaving 17 bases between them. CDR1 LNHNV and CDR2 YYDKDF come from the germline V gene (reference sequence). The CDR3 spells CATSALWTGSTDTQYF. CDR3 nucleotides: TGTGCCACCAGCGCTCTGTGGACTGGGTCCACAGATACGCAGTATTTT.

The chain employs TRBV2 and TRBJ2-3; a possible D gene is TRBD1 (5 bases). Trimming stripped 2 bases from V and 10 bases from J, with 10 bases between. CDR3 length: 12 amino acids. Germline assignment: CDR1 SNHLY and CDR2 FYNNEI. The CDR3 region has the DNA TGTGCCAGCAGTGAAAACTCAGGGTCGCAGTATTTT. This gives the protein CASSENSGSQYF.

The chain recombines TRBV28 with TRBJ1-1; 8 nucleotides line up with TRBD1. Germline V gene data show CDR1 as MDHEN and CDR2 as SYDVKM. This CDR3 has 14 residues. Trimming cost V 3 bases and J 10 bases; bases outside gene matches: 10. The CDR3 protein is CASSFGRGLYGAFF. CDR3 DNA sequence: TGTGCCAGCAGTTTTGGCAGGGGGCTTTATGGAGCTTTCTTT.

V gene TRBV28 combines with J gene TRBJ2-1, with TRBD2 as a possible D gene (5 bases). CDR3 size: 14 residues. V was shortened by 5 bases and J by 8 bases, with 16 bases between the two germline ends. Germline V lookup: CDR1 MDHEN, CDR2 SYDVKM. The CDR3 DNA is TGTGCCAGCAGTGGGGTTAACGGGGTGGATGAGCAGTTCTTC. This translates into CASSGVNGVDEQFF. The entire variable domain, with the rest obtained from reference TRBV28 and TRBJ2-1, is as follows: DVKVTQSSRYLVKRTGEKVFLECVQDMDHENMFWYRQDPGLGLRLIYFSYDVKMKEKGDIPEGYSVSREKKERFSLILESASTNQTSMYLCASSGVNGVDEQFFGPGTRLTVL.

This rearrangement joins TRBV2 to TRBJ2-5; unclear D gene. The length of the CDR3 is 11 residues. CDR1 SNHLY and CDR2 FYNNEI come from the germline V gene. V was clipped by 7 bases and J by 5 bases, with 8 bases between them. CDR3 region: CASTEWETQYF. CDR3 DNA: TGTGCCAGCACCGAGTGGGAGACCCAGTACTTC.

V and J are TRBV11-2 and TRBJ2-7; 9 bases agree with TRBD1. Trimming took 5 bases from V and 3 from J; bases not matched to a gene: 5. Germline V gene lookup returns CDR1 SGHAT and CDR2 FQNNGV. This CDR3 has 14 residues. DNA for the CDR3: TGTGCCAGCAGCCAGGGACAGGGAGACTACGAGCAGTACTTC. Its protein is CASSQGQGDYEQYF.